Given below is one TCR beta chain in context. Its antigen is not identified. The data were taken from a study of cytomegalovirus exposure and HLA in healthy donors. Study-wide points: Trimming of TCR beta V- and J-genes showed a link, identified in a later analysis, to a missense DCLRE1C variant. Fewer N-insertions than the roughly 600-donor mean were reportedly shown by an Asian-associated ancestry cluster in a later analysis. A cluster of highly shared sequence variants was likely a sequencing artifact.

It was with 60 Vbeta and 13 Jbeta primers that the PCR ran. Clones were read by immunoSEQ multiplex PCR, and TCRdb kept only the in-frame ones, dropping some. In the table there are roughly 130,000 clones, about four fifths of which are singletons. The CDR3 has 14 residues. The V end lost 5 bases, the J end lost 0 bases, and 8 bases lay between the germline ends. The germline gives CDR1 SNHLY, CDR2 FYNNEI. Each donor was nominally healthy when sampled (though unrecorded immune exposures were likely). This chain links TRBV2 with TRBJ1-3; weak D call: TRBD1 (6 bases). The TCR comes from a man aged 25 to 45 in good health and CMV-seronegative. Sequenced material: PBMCs. In DNA, the CDR3 is TGTGCCAGCAGTCGGGACACCTCTGGAAACACCATATATTTT. Its translation: CASSRDTSGNTIYF.